Sequencing of this T cell receptor beta chain was carried out in a study of T cells after yellow fever vaccination. The authors made TCR cDNA by 5'RACE template switching, adding a universal primer site and UMIs. A single record per CDR3 protein comes from TCRdb applying MiXCR to the 5' RACE reads. The data show more than 55,000 distinct CDR3 sequences, approximately 8% seen once. This clonotype was seen many times. The antigen is undetermined. General study results and limits: High-abundance clonotypes from the bulk population could contaminate FACS-sorted repertoires. Clones from primary vaccination mostly reappeared after the booster (about 97% CD4, under 90% CD8). A weaker secondary response peaked on day 5, the primary on day 15.

The V end lost 5 bases, the J end lost 3 bases, and 14 bases lay between the germline ends. The CDR3 has 14 residues. The germline CDR1 and CDR2 sequences are ENHRY and SYGVKD. The sample was CD8+ T cells sorted from PBMCs, taken 15 days after the yellow fever booster vaccination. The TCR was taken from a man aged 25 to 45 who received the YFV17D yellow fever vaccine. The genes are TRBV10-3 and TRBJ2-7, with a tentative D call TRBD1 (7 bases). CDR3 sequence: CAISPGDRVYEQYF. The CDR3 DNA sequence: TGTGCCATCAGTCCGGGAGACAGGGTCTACGAGCAGTACTTC.